These 19 T cell receptor beta chains were sequenced from one sample in a study of blood T cell repertoires in COVID-19. The assay was immunoSEQ multiplex PCR, and TCRdb's table has in-frame clones only and misses some. This sample carries about 170,000 clones, around 82% of them seen once, and the ten largest clones take roughly 11%. The source material was peripheral blood. The receptors here all came from a man aged 65-85 years with active or convalescent COVID-19.

This chain links TRBV6-2 or TRBV6-3 with TRBJ1-2; a possible D gene is TRBD1 (5 bases). Germline V gene lookup returns CDR1 MNHEY and CDR2 SVGEGT. V dropped 4 bases and J dropped 4 bases, with 13 bases sitting between them. CDR3 size: 14 residues. The CDR3 sequence: CASSSPAGPYGYTF. The CDR3 region has the DNA TGTGCCAGCAGTTCCCCGGCAGGGCCCTATGGCTACACCTTC.

This clone was seen at least ten times. The chain is built from TRBV19 and TRBJ2-6; TRBD1 matches at 7 bases. This CDR3 is 16 amino acids long. Looked up from germline, CDR1 is LNHDA and CDR2 is SQIVND (reference sequence). After removal of 4 bases from V and 2 bases from J, the junction contained 5 bases not matched to a gene. CDR3 in amino acids: CASSTGTDAGANVLTF. CDR3 nucleotides: TGTGCCAGTAGTACCGGGACAGACGCTGGGGCCAACGTCCTGACTTTC.

The chain joins TRBV5-5 to TRBJ2-3; D might be TRBD2 (5 bases). The CDR3 loop spans 14 amino acids. Trimming stripped 0 bases from V and 4 bases from J, with 9 bases between. In germline, CDR1 is SGHKS, CDR2 YYEKEE (reference sequence). This chain's CDR3 is CASSLVRAADTQYF. The CDR3 nucleotides are TGTGCCAGCAGCTTGGTGCGGGCGGCAGATACGCAGTATTTT.

This chain connects TRBV2 to TRBJ1-1, with D uncertain. Germline V CDR1 and CDR2: SNHLY, FYNNEI. The CDR3 extends over 13 amino acids. V lost 3 bases to trimming and J lost 0 bases, with 5 bases between them. CDR3 nucleotides: TGTGCCAGCAGTGACTACGTGAACACTGAAGCTTTCTTT. This sequence encodes CASSDYVNTEAFF. Using reference TRBV2 and TRBJ1-1 for the parts outside the CDR3, the full variable domain is EPEVTQTPSHQVTQMGQEVILRCVPISNHLYFYWYRQILGQKVEFLVSFYNNEISEKSEIFDDQFSVERPDGSNFTLKIRSTKLEDSAMYFCASSDYVNTEAFFGQGTRLTVV.

The chain employs TRBV7-8 and TRBJ1-1; D might be TRBD1 (5 bases). In germline, CDR1 is SGHVS, CDR2 FQNEAQ. V was pared by 5 bases and J by 1 base, with 14 bases between. CDR3 length equals 15 residues. The CDR3 DNA reads as TGTGCCAGCAGCCCACGGGGAGGGGAGAACACTGAAGCTTTCTTT. As protein: CASSPRGGENTEAFF.

The J gene is TRBJ2-2, the V gene TRBV5-4; 10 positions agree with TRBD1. The ends lost 4 bases at V and 7 bases at J; junction bases unmatched: 7. Germline CDR1 is SGHNT and CDR2 is YYREEE (reference sequence). The CDR3 has 15 residues. The CDR3 region is CASSSRTGGIGELFF. DNA of the CDR3: TGTGCCAGCAGCAGCCGGACAGGGGGGATCGGGGAGCTGTTTTTT.

The chain has TRBV9 and TRBJ2-3; 11 bases align to TRBD2. The germline V gene encodes CDR1 SGDLS and CDR2 YYNGEE. Trimming removed 0 bases from V and 4 bases from J; junction bases left unmatched: 10. The CDR3 runs 18 residues. The CDR3 sequence is CASSVAGSSGRTSDTQYF. In nucleotides, the CDR3 is TGTGCCAGCAGCGTAGCTGGGTCTAGCGGGAGGACCTCAGATACGCAGTATTTT.

The chain recombines TRBV5-1 with TRBJ2-2; 7 nucleotides line up with TRBD2. Germline CDR1 reads SGHRS; CDR2 reads YFSETQ. CDR3 length equals 15 residues. Trimming removed 3 bases from V and 4 bases from J; junction bases left unmatched: 6. The CDR3 here is CASSSRTGGTGELFF. As DNA, the CDR3 is TGCGCCAGCAGCTCGAGGACGGGAGGCACCGGGGAGCTGTTTTTT.

The V gene is TRBV5-4, the J gene TRBJ2-2; TRBD2 matches 9 bases. The CDR3 has 16 residues. In germline, CDR1 is SGHNT, CDR2 YYREEE (reference sequence). With V trimmed by 3 bases and J by 0 bases, 3 bases remained unmatched. The CDR3 nucleotides are TGTGCCAGCAGCTACTCTAGCGGGACGAACACCGGGGAGCTGTTTTTT. The encoded protein is CASSYSSGTNTGELFF.

The count of this clone is one. The gene calls are TRBV11-2 and TRBJ2-6; 7 bases agree with TRBD2. V lost 3 bases, J lost 0 bases, and 5 bases stayed unmatched. The CDR3 consists of 17 residues. Germline loops: CDR1 SGHAT, CDR2 FQNNGV. The CDR3 region has the DNA TGTGCCAGCAGCTTTTCCAGCGGGGTCTCTGGGGCCAACGTCCTGACTTTC. Its translation is CASSFSSGVSGANVLTF.

CDR3 nucleotides: TGTGCCAGCAGTTTACACTCCCTACTCAATGAGCAGTTCTTC. It yields the protein CASSLHSLLNEQFF. The chain is built from TRBV28 and TRBJ2-1; D not certain. Germline V gene sequence: CDR1 MDHEN, CDR2 SYDVKM. The CDR3 has 14 amino acids. V was clipped by 2 bases and J by 6 bases, with 11 bases between them.

Regarding this clone: An end of the junction does not agree with germline; a read error may underlie this. The chain is built from TRBV19 and TRBJ2-7, with TRBD2 identical over 7 bases. Germline loops: CDR1 LNHDA, CDR2 SQIVND (reference sequence). The CDR3 totals 14 residues. CDR3 loop: CASKSGTTSSEQYF. The CDR3, as DNA: TGTGCCAGTAAGTCGGGGACTACTTCCTCCGAGCAGTACTTC.

The rearrangement joins TRBV4-1 to TRBJ2-7; TRBD2 matches 9 bases. Per germline, CDR1 MGHRA and CDR2 YSYEKL. Unmatched junction bases numbered 6, after V lost 0 bases and J lost 0 bases. The CDR3 extends over 17 amino acids. The CDR3 DNA follows: TGCGCCAGCAGCCAAGAGTCGGCGGGGGGGCCCTCCTACGAGCAGTACTTC. The encoded protein is CASSQESAGGPSYEQYF.

This clone was counted between two and nine times. The rearrangement joins TRBV30 to TRBJ2-7, with D maybe TRBD2 (5 bases). The germline gives CDR1 GTSNPN, CDR2 SVGIG (reference sequence). CDR3 length equals 13 residues. V lost 5 bases to trimming and J lost 0 bases, with 11 bases between them. The CDR3 coding sequence is TGTGCCTGGGAATCTGCGGGCTCCTACGAGCAGTACTTC. Translation: CAWESAGSYEQYF.

V is TRBV28 and J is TRBJ2-3, with a weak D call TRBD1 (6 bases). This CDR3 is 13 amino acids long. Between the trimmed V and J ends, which lost 6 bases and 6 bases, there was a span of 13 bases. The V gene's germline CDR1 is MDHEN and CDR2 SYDVKM. Here the CDR3 DNA reads TGTGCCAGCAGCTATACAGGGTCTGATACGCAGTATTTT. It yields the protein CASSYTGSDTQYF.

V gene TRBV2 combines with J gene TRBJ1-5; 7 nucleotides match TRBD1. Trimming took 6 bases from V and 0 from J; bases not matched to a gene: 5. Germline CDR1 reads SNHLY; CDR2 reads FYNNEI. The CDR3 loop spans 15 amino acids. The CDR3 DNA reads TGTGCCAGCAGGGACAGGAACCCTAGCAATCAGCCCCAGCATTTT. It encodes CASRDRNPSNQPQHF.

This chain connects TRBV18 to TRBJ2-1, with TRBD2 identical over 9 bases. Germline-derived CDR1 and CDR2 are KGHSH and LQKENI. The ends lost 6 bases at V and 9 bases at J; junction bases unmatched: 15. This CDR3 is 16 amino acids long. The CDR3 here is CASSPLPSGTLPEQFF. CDR3 nucleotide sequence: TGTGCCAGCTCGCCTCTCCCTAGCGGGACTCTTCCTGAGCAGTTCTTC.

This clone appeared a few times. V gene TRBV28 combines with J gene TRBJ1-2; perhaps TRBD1 as D (5 bases). V dropped 3 bases and J dropped 14 bases, with 10 bases sitting between them. In germline, CDR1 is MDHEN, CDR2 SYDVKM. This CDR3 comprises 10 residues. The CDR3 sequence: CASSFQGVTF. The CDR3 nucleotides are TGTGCCAGCAGTTTTCAGGGTGTAACCTTC.

The rearrangement uses TRBV10-2 and TRBJ2-7, with a possible D match to TRBD1 (6 bases). CDR3 length equals 13 residues. Trimming took off 10 bases at V and 6 bases at J, with 19 bases between the two ends. CDR1 is WSHSY, CDR2 SAAADI, per germline. In nucleotides, the CDR3 is TGCGCCACTGGACAGCTGCTGAACCGCGAGCAGTACTTC. The encoded protein is CATGQLLNREQYF.